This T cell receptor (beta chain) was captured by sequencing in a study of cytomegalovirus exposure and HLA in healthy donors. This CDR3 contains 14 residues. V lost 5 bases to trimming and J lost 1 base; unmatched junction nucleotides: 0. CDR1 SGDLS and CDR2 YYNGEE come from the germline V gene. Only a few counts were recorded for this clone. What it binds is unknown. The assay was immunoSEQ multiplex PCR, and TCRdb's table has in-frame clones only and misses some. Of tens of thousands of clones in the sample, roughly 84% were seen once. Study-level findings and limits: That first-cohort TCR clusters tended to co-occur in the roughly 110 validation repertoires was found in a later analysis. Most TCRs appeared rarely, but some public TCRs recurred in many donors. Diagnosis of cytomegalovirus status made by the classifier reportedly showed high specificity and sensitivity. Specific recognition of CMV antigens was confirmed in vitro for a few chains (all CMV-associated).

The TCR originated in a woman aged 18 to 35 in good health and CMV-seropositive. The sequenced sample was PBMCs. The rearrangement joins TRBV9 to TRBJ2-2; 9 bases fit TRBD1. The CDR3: CASRTGGNTGELFF. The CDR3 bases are TGTGCCAGCAGGACAGGGGGGAACACCGGGGAGCTGTTTTTT.